This entry is about one T cell receptor beta chain. In the original analysis: How many nucleated cells were present was estimated from reference gene primer amplification. Only in-frame clones appear in the TCRdb table, and some are missing; sequencing was by immunoSEQ multiplex PCR. The DNA was the basis for D and trimming; V, J and clone size are from that table. Among tens of thousands of clones listed, around 69% were seen once. The data stem from a study of blood T cell repertoires in COVID-19. Looking at the study overall: Acute and convalescent COVID-19 samples came from the United States, Italy and Spain. Sources were T cells, B-cell-depleted T cells, or PBMCs; the material itself was cDNA or gDNA.

CDR1 MNHEY and CDR2 SVGAGI come from the germline V gene. The CDR3 spans 13 residues. With 10 bases removed from V and 4 bases from J, the gap between germline ends came to 14 bases. The V and J genes are TRBV6-5 and TRBJ2-4, with no clear D. Sequencing used peripheral blood. This clonotype was obtained from an older man with active or convalescent COVID-19. The CDR3 loop is CATQVDGKNIQYF. As DNA, the CDR3 is TGTGCCACCCAGGTAGACGGAAAAAACATTCAGTACTTC.